Sequencing of this T cell receptor beta chain was carried out in a study of blood T cell repertoires in COVID-19. For the study at large: Italy, Spain and the United States were the sources of the convalescent and acute COVID-19 samples. PBMCs, B-cell-depleted T cells, or T cells were the source of the cDNA or gDNA that made up the material.

Methods used by the authors: Reference gene primer amplification gave nucleated cell count estimates. Clones were sequenced by immunoSEQ multiplex PCR, and TCRdb holds only the in-frame ones, with some missing. V and J calls and clone size are given by that table; D and trimming were obtained from the DNA. The table records roughly 200,000 clones, 85% of them present only once. Germline V gene data show CDR1 as SGHVS and CDR2 as FQNEAQ. Trimming removed 5 bases at V and 2 bases at J, with 13 bases between. This CDR3 comprises 15 residues. The source of this sequence is a woman in her fifties or sixties with acute or convalescent COVID-19. Sequenced sample: peripheral blood. The chain uses TRBV7-8 and TRBJ1-3, with unresolved D. The CDR3 loop is CASSNRDKAGNTIYF. The DNA for the CDR3 is TGTGCCAGCAGCAACCGCGATAAAGCTGGAAACACCATATATTTT.